This is a list of T cell receptor beta chains from one sample in a study of blood T cell repertoires in COVID-19. The repertoire was sequenced with immunoSEQ multiplex PCR; TCRdb's copy has only in-frame clones and lacks some. The sample lists 68,000 or so clones; approximately 90% were seen once. Sequenced sample: peripheral blood. These TCRs come from a man aged 45-65 years with acute or convalescent COVID-19. Both conserved end residues are part of each CDR3. D genes are given only for firm matches. A clone size is listed for some rows: how often the clone was seen (once, few, many), or a class if it is expanded.

>.|TRBJ1-1|.|TRBV7-9
TGTGCCAGCAGCATACAGGGTTTCACTGAAGCTTTCTTT
CASSIQGFTEAFF
>TRBD1|TRBJ1-1|.|TRBV10-3
TGTGCCATCAGTCCCGGGACAGGGGGCGGATCTGAAGCTTTCTTT
CAISPGTGGGSEAFF
>.|TRBJ1-5|.|TRBV24-1
TGTGCCACCAGTGCCTCGTGGGGGAGGAGGCAGCCCCAGCATTTT
CATSASWGRRQPQHF
>.|TRBJ2-1|.|TRBV6-2/TRBV6-3
TGTGCCAGCAGTCCCGCCAGGGGCAATGAGCAGTTCTTC
CASSPARGNEQFF
>TRBD2|TRBJ2-7|.|TRBV28
TGTGCCAGCAGCCTTTGGGGGGGGAGGTACGAGCAGTACTTC
CASSLWGGRYEQYF
>.|TRBJ2-5|.|TRBV18
TGTGCCAGCTCCCTGACAGGACCCCAAGAGACCCAGTACTTC
CASSLTGPQETQYF
>.|TRBJ1-3|.|TRBV24-1
TGTGCCACCAGTGACCCCGCAGGTGGCTCTGGAAACACCATATATTTT
CATSDPAGGSGNTIYF
>TRBD1|TRBJ2-1|.|TRBV29-1
TGCAGCGCACAGACAGGGAACCCCTACAATGAGCAGTTCTTC
CSAQTGNPYNEQFF
>.|TRBJ1-2|.|TRBV30
TGTGCCTGGAGTGTACAGCTGGGGCCTTGGAGTGGCTACACCTTC
CAWSVQLGPWSGYTF
>.|TRBJ1-2|.|TRBV2
TGTGCCAGCACCCCAGCGGTCGGCATGATGGGATATGGCTACACCTTC
CASTPAVGMMGYGYTF
>.|TRBJ2-1|.|TRBV27
TGTGCCAGCAGTCGGCAGGGCTACAATGAGCAGTTCTTC
CASSRQGYNEQFF
>TRBD1|TRBJ2-2|.|TRBV24-1
TGTGCCACCAGGGGACAGGGGAGCACCGGGGAGCTGTTTTTT
CATRGQGSTGELFF
>.|TRBJ2-5|.|TRBV27
TGTGCCAGCAGTTCGCGGACAGAAGAGACCCAGTACTTC
CASSSRTEETQYF
>.|TRBJ2-1|.|TRBV5-4
TGTGCCAGCAGCGAGCAACAGGGCCTCCCCTACAATGAGCAGTTCTTC
CASSEQQGLPYNEQFF
>.|TRBJ1-1|.|TRBV29-1
TGCAGCGTCGTGCGAGGCACTGAAGCTTTCTTT
CSVVRGTEAFF
>.|TRBJ2-1|.|TRBV4-1
TGCGCCAGCAGCCAAGGGGAAGCGAGAGGGCGGAGGCGGAATGAGCAGTTCTTC
CASSQGEARGRRRNEQFF
>.|TRBJ2-5|.|TRBV11-2
TGTGCCAGCAGCACAGGTCCCTCCCAGGGGGAGACCCAGTACTTC
CASSTGPSQGETQYF
>TRBD1|TRBJ1-3|.|TRBV6-5
TGTGCCAGCAGAGCCCCCGGCAGGGGGCACACCATATATTTT
CASRAPGRGHTIYF
>.|TRBJ2-7|few|TRBV14
TGTGCCAGCAGCCAATCTCCCTACGAGCAGTACTTC
CASSQSPYEQYF
>.|TRBJ2-5|.|TRBV11-2
TGTGCCAGCACCCCCGGGTGGGGCCAGGGGATTGAGACCCAGTACTTC
CASTPGWGQGIETQYF
>.|TRBJ1-3|.|TRBV5-1
TGCGCCAGCAGCTCGGTCCCCCAGGGGCGCGGTGGAAACACCATATATTTT
CASSSVPQGRGGNTIYF
>.|TRBJ2-5|.|TRBV5-5
TGTGCCAGCAGCTTGCAGGGGCAAGAGACCCAGTACTTC
CASSLQGQETQYF
>TRBD2|TRBJ2-1|.|TRBV7-3
TGTGCCAGCAGGTTAGCGGGAGGAAGTTACAATGAGCAGTTCTTC
CASRLAGGSYNEQFF
>TRBD2|TRBJ2-2|once|TRBV6-2/TRBV6-3
TGTGCCAGCAGTTACAGGGTAGCGGGGGCCCCCGGGGAGCTGTTTTTT
CASSYRVAGAPGELFF
>.|TRBJ1-1|.|TRBV18
TGTGCCAGCTCACCTCGTTCAATGGGAGTCACTGAAGCTTTCTTT
CASSPRSMGVTEAFF
>.|TRBJ1-5|.|TRBV19
TGTGCCAGTAGCCTCCAGGGCGATAGCAATCAGCCCCAGCATTTT
CASSLQGDSNQPQHF
>TRBD2|TRBJ2-1|.|TRBV5-4
TGTGCCAGCAGCCCTGGACTAGCGCCTGATGAGCAGTTCTTC
CASSPGLAPDEQFF
>.|TRBJ2-5|.|TRBV5-1
TGCGCCAGCAGCTCCCAGGAGGTTGAGACCCAGTACTTC
CASSSQEVETQYF
>.|TRBJ2-2|.|TRBV5-1
TGCGCCAGCAGCTTGGTAGGAGGTCCCCCGAACACCGGGGAGCTGTTTTTT
CASSLVGGPPNTGELFF
>.|TRBJ1-5|.|TRBV30
TGTGCCTGGAGTGCGGGAGAGGGCAATCAGCCCCAGCATTTT
CAWSAGEGNQPQHF
>.|TRBJ1-6|.|TRBV11-2
TGTGCCTGCAGGAGCCCCCCTGATTCACCCCTCCACTTT
CACRSPPDSPLHF
>.|TRBJ1-1|.|TRBV28
TGTGCCAGCAGTAACAGGGCTTGGGGCACTGAAGCTTTCTTT
CASSNRAWGTEAFF
>.|TRBJ1-5|.|TRBV6-5
TGTGCCAGCGCCGGGGGGCACACCAATCAGCCCCAGCATTTT
CASAGGHTNQPQHF
>.|TRBJ1-2|.|TRBV2
TGTGCCAGCAGTGGGACAGACAACTATGGCTACACCTTC
CASSGTDNYGYTF
>.|TRBJ1-2|.|TRBV28
TGTGCCAGCAGTTTAGGGGGGGCGCGGGCTAACTATGGCTACACCTTC
CASSLGGARANYGYTF
>.|TRBJ1-2|.|TRBV28
TGTGCCAGCAGTTTATCCGGGGTAAAAGGCTACACCTTC
CASSLSGVKGYTF
>TRBD1|TRBJ2-3|.|TRBV11-3
TGTGCCAGCAGCCCGCTGACGTTCGGGACAGGGTCCACAGATACGCAGTATTTT
CASSPLTFGTGSTDTQYF
>TRBD1|TRBJ2-7|.|TRBV5-1
TGCGCCAGCAGACAAGGACAGGGGAACTACGAGCAGTACTTC
CASRQGQGNYEQYF
>TRBD1|TRBJ2-5|.|TRBV7-9
TGTGCCAGCAGCCCACCCGGACAGGAGGTAGAGACCCAGTACTTC
CASSPPGQEVETQYF
>TRBD1|TRBJ2-5|.|TRBV7-2
TGTGCCAGCAGCCCGCCCGACAGGGTCGGAGAGACCCAGTACTTC
CASSPPDRVGETQYF